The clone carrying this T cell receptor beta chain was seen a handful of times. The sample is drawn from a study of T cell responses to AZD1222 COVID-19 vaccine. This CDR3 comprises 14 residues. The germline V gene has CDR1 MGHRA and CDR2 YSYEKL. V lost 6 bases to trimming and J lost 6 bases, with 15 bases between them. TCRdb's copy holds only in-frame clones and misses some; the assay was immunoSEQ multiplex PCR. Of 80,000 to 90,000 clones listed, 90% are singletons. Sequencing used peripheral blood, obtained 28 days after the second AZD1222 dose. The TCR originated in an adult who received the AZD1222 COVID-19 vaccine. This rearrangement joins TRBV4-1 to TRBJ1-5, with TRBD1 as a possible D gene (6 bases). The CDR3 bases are TGCGCCAGCAGTTTACAGGGAGCGGGTCAGCCCCAGCATTTT. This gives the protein CASSLQGAGQPQHF.